The next 15 T cell receptor beta chains were all read from a single sample in a study of T cell clones after liver transplantation. Clones were read by immunoSEQ multiplex PCR, and TCRdb kept only the in-frame ones, dropping some. The table has tens of thousands of clones, about four fifths seen once; the top ten hold approximately 0.81%. Sample: CD4+ T cells from blood, taken 12 months after liver transplant. The source of these receptors is a human patient who received a liver transplant. Some T cells may be supplied by the graft donor.

The V call is TRBV15, the J call TRBJ2-7, with D perhaps given as TRBD1 or TRBD2 (5 bases each). Trimming stripped 2 bases from V and 4 bases from J, with 18 bases between. Germline V gives CDR1 LNHNV, CDR2 YYDKDF (reference sequence). There are 16 residues in the CDR3. CDR3 in amino acids: CATSRLQKGPYYEQYF. CDR3 nucleotides: TGTGCCACCAGCAGACTTCAGAAGGGACCTTATTACGAGCAGTACTTC.

The CDR3 coding sequence is TGCGCCAGCAGCCGGGGAGGACTAGCAGGCCTGGGAAATGAGCAGTTCTTC. Amino acids: CASSRGGLAGLGNEQFF. The chain is built from TRBV4-1 and TRBJ2-1; 8 nucleotides align to TRBD2. This CDR3 region has 17 residues. CDR1 and CDR2 (germline): MGHRA, YSYEKL. Trimming cost V 4 bases and J 7 bases; bases outside gene matches: 15.

This sequence joins TRBV18 and TRBJ2-1; 7 bases line up with TRBD2. V trimming: 6 bases; J trimming: 6 bases; junction bases outside the gene matches: 14. The CDR3 sequence is 16 residues long. Germline CDR1 reads KGHSH; CDR2 reads LQKENI. CDR3 coding DNA: TGTGCCAGCTCGACCTACGGCGGGAGTGGCGCCAATGAGCAGTTCTTC. Translated, it gives CASSTYGGSGANEQFF.

The J gene is TRBJ2-7, the V gene TRBV19; D gene unclear. The germline CDR1 and CDR2 sequences are LNHDA and SQIVND (reference sequence). This CDR3 comprises 14 residues. Trimming took off 1 base at V and 2 bases at J, with 9 bases between the two ends. The CDR3 nucleotides are TGTGCCAGTAGTATAGGCTACCCACCCTACGAGCAGTACTTC. Amino acid sequence: CASSIGYPPYEQYF.

The genes are TRBV7-2 and TRBJ2-2; 8 nucleotides agree with TRBD2. Trimming cost V 5 bases and J 6 bases; bases outside gene matches: 8. CDR1 SGHTA and CDR2 FQGNSA come from the germline V gene. This CDR3 comprises 15 residues. CDR3 in amino acids: CASSPDGTRAGELFF. CDR3 DNA sequence: TGTGCCAGCAGCCCCGACGGGACTAGGGCCGGGGAGCTGTTTTTT.

This clone was seen a few times. The chain employs TRBV29-1 and TRBJ2-1; 7 nucleotides line up with TRBD2. The CDR3 loop spans 16 amino acids. The junction had 11 bases not matched to a gene; V was cut back by 6 bases and J by 0 bases. The germline V gene has CDR1 SQVTM and CDR2 ANQGSEA. The CDR3 protein is CSVITGGGSSYNEQFF. The CDR3 nucleotides read TGCAGCGTGATAACTGGGGGAGGGAGCTCCTACAATGAGCAGTTCTTC.

The genes are TRBV9 and TRBJ2-5; either TRBD1 or TRBD2 may supply D (5 bases each). The V gene's germline CDR1 is SGDLS and CDR2 YYNGEE. Trimming shortened V by 0 bases and J by 5 bases, and 11 bases separated the two germline ends. This CDR3 spans 14 amino acids. CDR3 loop: CASSVGGNSETQYF. CDR3 nucleotide sequence: TGTGCCAGCAGCGTAGGGGGGAACTCGGAGACCCAGTACTTC.

The chain recombines TRBV7-2 with TRBJ1-4, with 7 bases that match TRBD1. This CDR3 has 12 residues. Germline assignment: CDR1 SGHTA and CDR2 FQGNSA. Trimming at V came to 5 bases and at J to 8 bases, leaving 2 bases not matched to a gene. The chain's CDR3 is CASSPQGEKLFF. The DNA for the CDR3 is TGTGCCAGCAGCCCACAGGGGGAAAAACTGTTTTTT.

This rearrangement joins TRBV19 to TRBJ1-2; D unresolved. The germline CDR1 and CDR2 sequences are LNHDA and SQIVND (reference sequence). Trimming removed 1 base at V and 2 bases at J, with 5 bases between. There are 13 residues in the CDR3. The CDR3 sequence is CASSIARNYGYTF. DNA for the CDR3: TGTGCCAGTAGTATAGCTCGGAACTATGGCTACACCTTC.

This clone was seen only once. J is TRBJ1-2 and V is TRBV19, with a weak D call TRBD1 (6 bases). The germline V gene has CDR1 LNHDA and CDR2 SQIVND (reference sequence). With 6 bases removed from V and 5 bases from J, the gap between germline ends came to 13 bases. This CDR3 is built from 13 residues. Here the CDR3 DNA reads TGTGCCAGTAGGAAGGAACAGGGTTATGGCTACACCTTC. Encoded protein: CASRKEQGYGYTF. Filled out from reference TRBV19 and TRBJ1-2, the complete variable domain reads DGGITQSPKYLFRKEGQNVTLSCEQNLNHDAMYWYRQDPGQGLRLIYYSQIVNDFQKGDIAEGYSVSREKKESFPLTVTSAQKNPTAFYLCASRKEQGYGYTFGSGTRLTVV.

This clone has a handful of counts. V gene TRBV5-1 combines with J gene TRBJ1-1; a possible D gene is TRBD1 (6 bases). From germline, CDR1 is SGHRS and CDR2 YFSETQ. This CDR3 spans 14 amino acids. Trimming removed 4 bases from V and 1 base from J, with 11 bases in between. The CDR3 sequence is CASSNGQPNTEAFF. The DNA for the CDR3 is TGCGCCAGCAGCAACGGACAGCCGAACACTGAAGCTTTCTTT.

The genes are TRBV7-2 and TRBJ2-7; TRBD2 matches 9 bases. The CDR3 has 16 residues. Germline V gene data show CDR1 as SGHTA and CDR2 as FQGNSA. V lost 3 bases, J lost 6 bases, and 12 bases stayed unmatched. The DNA of the CDR3 is TGTGCCAGCAGCTTGTCCGGCGGGGGGGCTTTAAGCGAGCAGTACTTC. This gives the protein CASSLSGGGALSEQYF.

This clone was counted a few times. The chain has TRBV11-2 and TRBJ2-7; D may be TRBD1 (6 bases). With 1 base removed from V and 4 bases from J, the gap between germline ends came to 17 bases. CDR1 is SGHAT and CDR2 is FQNNGV in the germline V gene. The CDR3 is 16 amino acids. CDR3 sequence: CASSLAFRGKGYEQYF. CDR3 in DNA: TGTGCCAGCAGCTTAGCCTTTAGGGGGAAAGGTTACGAGCAGTACTTC.

The gene calls are TRBV7-9 and TRBJ2-1; a possible D gene is TRBD2 (6 bases). Germline CDR1 reads SEHNR; CDR2 reads FQNEAQ (reference sequence). V dropped 4 bases and J dropped 0 bases, with 13 bases sitting between them. The CDR3 has 16 residues. CDR3 bases: TGTGCCAGCAGCTCGGGACTCGGTAGCTCCTACAATGAGCAGTTCTTC. Translation gives CASSSGLGSSYNEQFF.

This chain connects TRBV5-5 to TRBJ2-7; TRBD1 is a possible D gene (5 bases). The V gene lost 2 bases and the J gene lost 1 base, with 13 bases spanning the gap. CDR1 is SGHKS and CDR2 is YYEKEE in the germline V gene (reference sequence). This CDR3 has 15 residues. The CDR3 nucleotides read TGTGCCAGCAGCTTAAATTGGGCAGGGTCCTACGAGCAGTACTTC. Residues: CASSLNWAGSYEQYF.